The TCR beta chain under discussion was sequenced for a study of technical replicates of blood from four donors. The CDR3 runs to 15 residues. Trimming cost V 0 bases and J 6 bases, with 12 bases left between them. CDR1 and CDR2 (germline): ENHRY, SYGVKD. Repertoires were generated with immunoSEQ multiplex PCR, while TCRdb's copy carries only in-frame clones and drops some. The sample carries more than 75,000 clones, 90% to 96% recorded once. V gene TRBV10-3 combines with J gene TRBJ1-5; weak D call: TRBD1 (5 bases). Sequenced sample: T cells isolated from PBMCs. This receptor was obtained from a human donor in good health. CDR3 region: CAISESTDMGQPQHF. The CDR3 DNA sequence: TGTGCCATCAGTGAGTCGACAGATATGGGTCAGCCCCAGCATTTT.